The 10 T cell receptor beta chains below all came from one sample that was sequenced in a study of identical twins. MiXCR, applied by TCRdb to the 5' RACE reads, yields one record per CDR3 protein. The repertoire holds 420,000 or so distinct CDR3 sequences, with 15% to 20% as singletons. Sequencing was done on a sample of naive T cells sorted from blood. These receptors all come from a man aged 45-65 years in good health.

This chain uses TRBV25-1 with TRBJ2-7; D is possibly TRBD1 (6 bases). The V end was cut by 9 bases, the J end by 2 bases, with 17 bases between. CDR1 MGHDK and CDR2 SYGVNS come from the germline V gene. This CDR3 region has 14 residues. This CDR3 is CASSQGTYAYEQYF. The CDR3 nucleotides are TGTGCCAGTAGTCAAGGGACATATGCCTACGAGCAGTACTTC.

This chain uses TRBV7-2 with TRBJ2-5; TRBD1 matches at 8 bases. In germline, CDR1 is SGHTA, CDR2 FQGNSA. This CDR3 spans 14 amino acids. V lost 4 bases to trimming and J lost 5 bases; unmatched junction nucleotides: 6. CDR3 bases: TGTGCCAGCAGCTCACAGGGGGTGGGGGAGACCCAGTACTTC. This gives the protein CASSSQGVGETQYF.

This clonotype came up many times. V gene TRBV29-1 combines with J gene TRBJ2-5; D may be TRBD1 (6 bases). The CDR3 runs 14 residues. The V end was cut by 4 bases, the J end by 2 bases, with 14 bases between. Germline V CDR1 and CDR2: SQVTM, ANQGSEA. CDR3 sequence reads: CSVVGRTAQETQYF. The CDR3 nucleotides read TGCAGCGTTGTAGGTCGGACAGCTCAAGAGACCCAGTACTTC.

This clonotype has ten or more counts. CDR3: CASTETGMAGIQYF. The CDR3 DNA sequence: TGTGCCAGCACCGAGACAGGGATGGCGGGCATTCAGTACTTC. This chain uses TRBV12-3 or TRBV12-4 with TRBJ2-4, with 7 bases aligning to TRBD1. This CDR3 region has 14 residues. V trimming: 7 bases; J trimming: 9 bases; junction bases outside the gene matches: 12.

The chain's CDR3 is CAWSKGLGGPSSYEQYF. DNA for the CDR3: TGTGCCTGGAGTAAGGGTCTGGGGGGGCCGAGCTCCTACGAGCAGTACTTC. This chain uses TRBV30 with TRBJ2-7; weak D call: TRBD2 (7 bases). V lost 2 bases, J lost 0 bases, and 20 bases lay in between. There are 17 residues in the CDR3. Germline V gene data show CDR1 as GTSNPN and CDR2 as SVGIG (reference sequence).

This clonotype has a count of ten or more. The V call is TRBV12-3 or TRBV12-4, the J call TRBJ1-1; the D gene is possibly TRBD1 (5 bases). The CDR3 consists of 14 residues. Deletions cut 6 bases from V and 5 bases from J, with 16 bases between. The CDR3: CASRLSGRETEAFF. The CDR3 DNA reads TGTGCCAGCAGGTTATCCGGCAGGGAGACTGAAGCTTTCTTT.

This clonotype was detected only a few times. This sequence joins TRBV12-3 or TRBV12-4 and TRBJ2-7, with TRBD1 matching over 9 bases. The CDR3 is 15 residues long. V lost 5 bases to trimming and J lost 1 base; unmatched junction nucleotides: 6. The CDR3 region is CASSRTGQGSYEQYF. Written as DNA, the CDR3 is TGTGCCAGCAGTAGAACGGGACAGGGATCCTACGAGCAGTACTTC.

To note about this clonotype: A read error is possible here, since a much larger clone lies one base away. This chain links TRBV6-1 with TRBJ1-5, with D possibly matching TRBD1 (5 bases). This CDR3 has 14 residues. In germline, CDR1 is MNHNS, CDR2 SASEGT. The CDR3 DNA reads as TGTGCCAGCAGTCAGAGGGGCTCCAATCATCCCCAGCATTTT. The encoded protein is CASSQRGSNHPQHF.

This clonotype was found a few times. The V gene is TRBV20-1, the J gene TRBJ2-1; D not certain. Trimming left V 5 bases short and J 4 bases short, with 9 bases between. Per germline, CDR1 DFQATT and CDR2 SNEGSKA (reference sequence). CDR3 length equals 12 residues. CDR3 DNA sequence: TGCAGTGCTCTGCCTAGGTACAATGAGCAGTTCTTC. It codes for CSALPRYNEQFF.

This clonotype was observed many times. This chain uses TRBV20-1 with TRBJ2-1, with D maybe TRBD1 (6 bases). This CDR3 is 14 amino acids long. The germline gives CDR1 DFQATT, CDR2 SNEGSKA (reference sequence). Trimming stripped 6 bases from V and 4 bases from J, with 16 bases between. The CDR3: CSAHTGQHYNEQFF. The CDR3 bases are TGCAGTGCCCATACTGGACAGCATTACAATGAGCAGTTCTTC.